Only one count was recorded for the clone carrying this T cell receptor (beta chain). The CDR3 is made up of 13 amino acids. Germline CDR1 is SNHLY and CDR2 is FYNNEI. Trimming stripped 3 bases from V and 0 bases from J, with 6 bases between. The entry originates in a study of PD-L1 blockade in urothelial cancer. Study-wide background: Blood analyses occurred 3 weeks (second dose) and 6 weeks post treatment start.

Time point specified: peripheral blood 6 weeks after treatment start. Sequencing used immunoSEQ multiplex PCR; TCRdb keeps in-frame clones, though not all of them. The sample yields under 40,000 clones, 89% seen once. The material sequenced was PBMCs, taken around atezolizumab (anti-PD-L1) treatment. The TCR comes from a man of 80 years or more with urothelial cancer. The chain recombines TRBV2 with TRBJ2-7; perhaps TRBD2 as D (5 bases). The CDR3 bases are TGTGCCAGCAGTGAGAGCGGCTCCTACGAGCAGTACTTC. This encodes CASSESGSYEQYF.